This T cell receptor (beta chain) originates from a study of blood T cell repertoires in COVID-19. Study in general: Material from acute and convalescent COVID-19 was sourced from the United States, Italy and Spain.

The CDR3 runs 14 residues. The germline gives CDR1 MGHDK, CDR2 SYGVNS. V was pared by 5 bases and J by 2 bases, with 1 base of the junction left unmatched. Cohort assignment relied on participant-reported clinical history. Donors in Cohort 3 counted as recovered after two negative PCRs, clearance, or symptom resolution. TCRdb's table, derived via immunoSEQ multiplex PCR, lists solely in-frame clones and lacks some. Of a few hundred thousand clones listed, roughly 85% are singletons. This clone was picked up one time. This TCR derives from a man aged 35-49 years who had recovered from COVID-19. Sequenced sample: PBMCs or T cells enriched from blood (not recorded which). The rearrangement joins TRBV25-1 to TRBJ2-1; 9 bases fit TRBD1. CDR3 DNA: TGTGCCAGCAGTCGACAGGGGGCCTACAATGAGCAGTTCTTC. This translates into CASSRQGAYNEQFF.